This entry is about one T cell receptor beta chain. Its antigen is not identified. The entry originates in a study of response to subunit inactivated influenza vaccine. TCRdb re-derived calls from the RT-PCR reads in MiXCR, one entry per CDR3 protein. The data contain 700,000 to 900,000 distinct CDR3 sequences, 21% of them singletons. Study findings and constraints: Authors proposed each seasonal influenza vaccination draws in few new T cells.

The CDR3 is 13 residues long. The V end was cut by 5 bases, the J end by 5 bases, with 9 bases between. Sequenced here: PBMCs from blood, sampled more than 4 days after vaccination. V gene TRBV12-3 or TRBV12-4 combines with J gene TRBJ2-2; D is undetermined. The receptor's source is a man aged 45-65 years who received an inactivated influenza vaccine. Here the CDR3 DNA reads TGTGCCAGCAGTGACACAGATACCGGGGAGCTGTTTTTT. Its translation: CASSDTDTGELFF.